The 14 T cell receptor beta chains in this list originate from one sample, sequenced in a study of control samples from healthy donors and cancer patients. Generated by immunoSEQ multiplex PCR, the TCRdb table keeps only in-frame clones and is missing some. The data show around 120,000 clones, more than 85% seen once. The sequenced sample was PBMCs. The receptors were gathered from a man aged 45-65 years with head and neck cancer.

This chain connects TRBV19 to TRBJ1-6; D is undetermined. Germline V gene data show CDR1 as LNHDA and CDR2 as SQIVND (reference sequence). The CDR3 consists of 13 residues. Deletions cut 8 bases from V and 7 bases from J, with 12 bases between. The CDR3 DNA is TGTGCCAGTCGGACTCTGAACAATTCACCCCTCCACTTT. Its translation: CASRTLNNSPLHF.

The chain links TRBV5-1 to TRBJ2-2; unclear D gene. The CDR3 spans 15 residues. The ends were cut back, 3 bases at V and 1 base at J, with 10 bases in the middle. Germline V gene data show CDR1 as SGHRS and CDR2 as YFSETQ. The CDR3 nucleotides read TGCGCCAGCAGCTGGGATACAGTGAACACCGGGGAGCTGTTTTTT. Translating it yields CASSWDTVNTGELFF.

Concerning this clone itself: The sample carries other DNA sequences with the same CDR3. The rearrangement joins TRBV5-1 to TRBJ1-1; possibly TRBD1 for D (5 bases). In germline, CDR1 is SGHRS, CDR2 YFSETQ. The CDR3 spans 13 residues. Deletions cut 5 bases from V and 0 bases from J, with 8 bases between. This chain's CDR3 is CASRQGVNTEAFF. The CDR3 nucleotides are TGCGCCAGCAGACAAGGGGTGAACACTGAAGCTTTCTTT.

The chain employs TRBV9 and TRBJ2-3; 9 bases map to TRBD1. V gave up 4 bases and J gave up 4 bases; unmatched junction bases: 4. In germline, CDR1 is SGDLS, CDR2 YYNGEE. CDR3 size: 14 residues. The CDR3 DNA follows: TGTGCCAGCAGCCCTACAGGGGGCGCAGATACGCAGTATTTT. As protein: CASSPTGGADTQYF.

The chain links TRBV2 to TRBJ1-1; the D gene is possibly TRBD1 (5 bases). V was cut by 6 bases and J by 1 base, with 9 bases left in between. This CDR3 region has 13 residues. Germline V gene sequence: CDR1 SNHLY, CDR2 FYNNEI. DNA for the CDR3: TGTGCCAGCAGCTTCACAGGGAACACTGAAGCTTTCTTT. Protein product: CASSFTGNTEAFF.

The rearrangement uses TRBV18 and TRBJ2-5; 7 bases fit TRBD1. V gave up 5 bases and J gave up 1 base; unmatched junction bases: 4. Germline V gene sequence: CDR1 KGHSH, CDR2 LQKENI. The CDR3 has 14 residues. In nucleotides, the CDR3 is TGTGCCAGCTCAAGGGACAGCAGCCAAGAGACCCAGTACTTC. Its protein is CASSRDSSQETQYF.

The chain recombines TRBV9 with TRBJ1-4; TRBD1 is a possible D gene (5 bases). V was clipped by 4 bases and J by 5 bases, with 18 bases between them. Germline loops: CDR1 SGDLS, CDR2 YYNGEE. The CDR3 is made up of 16 amino acids. CDR3 loop: CASSPSRGKDNEKLFF. CDR3 DNA: TGTGCCAGCAGCCCTTCTAGGGGAAAAGACAATGAAAAACTGTTTTTT.

The J gene is TRBJ1-1, the V gene TRBV3-1 (or the pseudogene TRBV3-2); the D gene is possibly TRBD1 (6 bases). The CDR3 has 13 amino acids. Trimming cost V 4 bases and J 6 bases, with 12 bases left between them. Germline lookup yields CDR1 LGHDT and CDR2 YNNKEL (reference sequence). CDR3 sequence reads: CASSPRGSAEAFF. For the CDR3, the DNA is TGTGCCAGCAGCCCCAGGGGTAGTGCTGAAGCTTTCTTT.

This chain connects TRBV30 to TRBJ2-2; D is uncertain. The CDR3 loop spans 11 amino acids. The germline V gene encodes CDR1 GTSNPN and CDR2 SVGIG (reference sequence). With 3 bases removed from V and 6 bases from J, the gap between germline ends came to 5 bases. The CDR3 DNA is TGTGCCTGGAGCGCGTCCGGGGAGCTGTTTTTT. Its protein is CAWSASGELFF. The full variable domain, completed using reference TRBV30 and TRBJ2-2, is SQTIHQWPATLVQPVGSPLSLECTVEGTSNPNLYWYRQAAGRGLQLLFYSVGIGQISSEVPQNLSASRPQDRQFILSSKKLLLSDSGFYLCAWSASGELFFGEGSRLTVL.

The chain couples TRBV7-4 to TRBJ1-5; no clear D. The CDR3 is 11 residues long. The V and J ends lost 3 bases and 6 bases respectively, with 3 bases between them. The germline V gene has CDR1 SGHVT and CDR2 SQSDAQ. In nucleotides, the CDR3 is TGTGCCAGCAGCTTTCGTCAGCCCCAGCATTTT. Translation gives CASSFRQPQHF.

This clone was detected only a few times. V gene TRBV18 combines with J gene TRBJ2-2; D is possibly TRBD1 (6 bases). The V gene lost 6 bases and the J gene lost 0 bases, with 11 bases spanning the gap. Germline V gives CDR1 KGHSH, CDR2 LQKENI. This CDR3 spans 15 amino acids. As DNA, the CDR3 is TGTGCCAGCTCGTCAGGGGTGACGAACACCGGGGAGCTGTTTTTT. This encodes CASSSGVTNTGELFF.

The gene calls are TRBV5-1 and TRBJ1-3; D is ambiguous. Trimming left V 7 bases short and J 0 bases short, with 14 bases between. Germline loops: CDR1 SGHRS, CDR2 YFSETQ. The CDR3 length is 15 residues. CDR3 residues: CASSPAPNSGNTIYF. The CDR3 DNA follows: TGCGCCAGCTCCCCCGCACCGAACTCTGGAAACACCATATATTTT.

The chain recombines TRBV18 with TRBJ2-3; D may be TRBD2 (7 bases). The CDR3 loop spans 15 amino acids. The V end lost 3 bases, the J end lost 1 base, and 11 bases lay between the germline ends. Germline loops: CDR1 KGHSH, CDR2 LQKENI. The CDR3 coding sequence is TGTGCCAGCTCACCGGGCGGGGGCGGCACAGATACGCAGTATTTT. Translated: CASSPGGGGTDTQYF.

The CDR3 DNA reads as TGTGCCAGCAGCGTAGGTCTAGCGCGTGGAGGGGAGACCCAGTACTTC. Protein product: CASSVGLARGGETQYF. The genes are TRBV9 and TRBJ2-5, with D possibly TRBD2 on 6 matching bases. V lost 0 bases to trimming and J lost 5 bases, with 17 bases between them. This CDR3 is 16 amino acids long. CDR1 is SGDLS, CDR2 YYNGEE, per germline.